The 18 T cell receptor beta chains below were found in one sample sequenced in a study of cytomegalovirus exposure and HLA in healthy donors. Researchers ran the PCR with 60 Vbeta and 13 Jbeta primers. Data came from immunoSEQ multiplex PCR; TCRdb stores just in-frame clones and leaves some out. The sample carries 160,000 or so clones, roughly 84% recorded once. Sequencing was carried out using PBMCs. These receptors originate from a young woman in good health and CMV-seronegative.

On this clone: Distinct nucleotide sequences in the sample also encode this CDR3. The rearrangement links TRBV5-1 to TRBJ2-1; 8 nucleotides agree with TRBD1. V shed 0 bases, J shed 2 bases, and the junction held 1 base outside the gene matches. The CDR3 sequence is 15 residues long. The germline gives CDR1 SGHRS, CDR2 YFSETQ. The CDR3: CASSLGQGPYNEQFF. The CDR3 DNA sequence: TGCGCCAGCAGCTTGGGACAGGGGCCCTACAATGAGCAGTTCTTC.

The CDR3 loop is CASSERGLSQYF. CDR3 DNA: TGTGCCAGCAGTGAGCGGGGATTAAGTCAGTACTTC. This sequence joins TRBV6-1 and TRBJ2-4, with D tentatively TRBD2 (6 bases). This CDR3 is 12 amino acids long. Trimming took off 3 bases at V and 12 bases at J, with 12 bases between the two ends. CDR1 and CDR2 from the germline V gene are MNHNS and SASEGT.

This rearrangement joins TRBV6-5 to TRBJ2-7, with 7 bases lining up with TRBD1. Germline loops: CDR1 MNHEY, CDR2 SVGAGI. Unmatched junction bases numbered 4, after V lost 7 bases and J lost 1 base. This CDR3 region has 13 residues. The CDR3 bases are TGTGCCAGCACCCCAGGGGGATCCTACGAGCAGTACTTC. Translated, it gives CASTPGGSYEQYF.

The CDR3 nucleotides read TGTGCCAGCAGCGTAGATGTCGGTGGCACTGAAGCTTTCTTT. It translates to CASSVDVGGTEAFF. The V gene is TRBV9, the J gene TRBJ1-1; D ambiguous. CDR1 is SGDLS and CDR2 is YYNGEE in the germline V gene. The CDR3 length is 14 residues. Trimming shortened V by 0 bases and J by 4 bases, and 10 bases separated the two germline ends.

This clone appeared once. The chain carries TRBV6-5 and TRBJ1-1; D is unresolved. This CDR3 is built from 9 residues. Trimming removed 8 bases from V and 12 bases from J, with 10 bases in between. Germline CDR1 and CDR2: MNHEY and SVGAGI. Written as DNA, the CDR3 is TGTGCCAGCGGCGGAGTACCTTTCTTT. It codes for CASGGVPFF.

This CDR3 reads CATSREKGAGYNEQFF. The CDR3 DNA reads TGTGCCACCAGCAGAGAGAAGGGGGCCGGCTACAATGAGCAGTTCTTC. The rearrangement joins TRBV15 to TRBJ2-1, with 7 nucleotides matching TRBD1. With V trimmed by 0 bases and J by 3 bases, 5 bases remained unmatched. The CDR3 totals 16 residues. Germline V lookup: CDR1 LNHNV, CDR2 YYDKDF (reference sequence). Variable domain in full (rest from reference TRBV15 and TRBJ2-1): DAMVIQNPRYQVTQFGKPVTLSCSQTLNHNVMYWYQQKSSQAPKLLFHYYDKDFNNEADTPDNFQSRRPNTSFCFLDIRSPGLGDTAMYLCATSREKGAGYNEQFFGPGTRLTVL.

V gene TRBV5-6 combines with J gene TRBJ1-1, with D uncertain. The CDR3 has 14 amino acids. CDR1 and CDR2 (germline): SGHDT, YYEEEE. Trimming took off 0 bases at V and 5 bases at J, with 11 bases between the two ends. The CDR3 bases are TGTGCCAGCAGCTTGGTGGGTCAGCGGACTGAAGCTTTCTTT. It specifies CASSLVGQRTEAFF. Using reference TRBV5-6 and TRBJ1-1 for the parts outside the CDR3, the full variable domain is DAGVTQSPTHLIKTRGQQVTLRCSPKSGHDTVSWYQQALGQGPQFIFQYYEEEERQRGNFPDRFSGHQFPNYSSELNVNALLLGDSALYLCASSLVGQRTEAFFGQGTRLTVV.

The CDR3 DNA follows: TGTGCCAGTAGTACTTGGACAGGGCGCTACGAGCAGTACTTC. It translates to CASSTWTGRYEQYF. This chain joins TRBV19 and TRBJ2-7, with TRBD1 matching over 8 bases. The CDR3 extends over 14 amino acids. The germline V gene encodes CDR1 LNHDA and CDR2 SQIVND (reference sequence). J gave up 3 bases and V 4 bases, and 5 bases lay outside the gene matches.

This chain connects TRBV5-8 to TRBJ2-7; D is unresolved. Germline lookup yields CDR1 SGHTS and CDR2 YDEGEE. The CDR3 is 14 amino acids. V shed 1 base and J shed 4 bases, with 12 bases lying between them. As DNA, the CDR3 is TGTGCCAGCAGCTTGATGGCAGTACCGTACGAGCAGTACTTC. This encodes CASSLMAVPYEQYF. The whole variable domain, filled in from reference TRBV5-8 and TRBJ2-7, reads EAGVTQSPTHLIKTRGQQATLRCSPISGHTSVYWYQQALGLGLQFLLWYDEGEERNRGNFPPRFSGRQFPNYSSELNVNALELEDSALYLCASSLMAVPYEQYFGPGTRLTVT.

The rearrangement links TRBV5-8 to TRBJ2-5, with a weak D call TRBD1 (6 bases). Between the trimmed V and J ends, which lost 3 bases and 7 bases, there was a span of 19 bases. The CDR3 runs 15 residues. Germline-derived CDR1 and CDR2 are SGHTS and YDEGEE. The DNA for the CDR3 is TGTGCCAGCAGCTCCCGAGGGGGACAAGAGGGGACCCAGTACTTC. It codes for CASSSRGGQEGTQYF.

The sample holds one count of this clone. The V and J genes are TRBV5-1 and TRBJ1-2; D remains ambiguous. The germline V and J ends were trimmed by 0 bases and 4 bases, with 10 bases remaining between them. The germline gives CDR1 SGHRS, CDR2 YFSETQ. The CDR3 has 14 amino acids. The CDR3 loop is CASSLGEALYGYTF. In nucleotides, the CDR3 is TGCGCCAGCAGCTTGGGGGAGGCCCTCTATGGCTACACCTTC.

On this clone: This sample also contains other DNA sequences that code for the same CDR3. The chain has TRBV2 and TRBJ1-4; D is possibly TRBD1 (6 bases). V was cut by 4 bases and J by 0 bases, with 9 bases left in between. The CDR3 has 15 amino acids. Germline-derived CDR1 and CDR2 are SNHLY and FYNNEI. The CDR3 region is CASSGDTSTNEKLFF. CDR3 DNA: TGTGCCAGCAGTGGGGACACCTCAACTAATGAAAAACTGTTTTTT.

J is TRBJ1-4 and V is TRBV5-4, with 9 positions matching TRBD1. Germline V gene data show CDR1 as SGHNT and CDR2 as YYREEE (reference sequence). J was trimmed by 5 bases and V by 5 bases; bases with no gene match: 4. The CDR3 has 14 residues. CDR3 in DNA: TGTGCCAGCAGTACAGGGGGCCTGAATGAAAAACTGTTTTTT. Protein sequence: CASSTGGLNEKLFF.

This clone appeared a few times. The chain couples TRBV14 to TRBJ2-1; D possibly corresponds to TRBD2 (6 bases). The CDR3 consists of 16 residues. Trimming took 0 bases from V and 3 from J, leaving 12 bases between them. Germline assignment: CDR1 SGHDN and CDR2 FVKESK. CDR3: CASSQDLGTDYNEQFF. CDR3 coding DNA: TGTGCCAGCAGCCAAGATCTGGGGACTGACTACAATGAGCAGTTCTTC.

The chain recombines TRBV19 with TRBJ2-1; 8 bases are a match to TRBD2. Germline V gene sequence: CDR1 LNHDA, CDR2 SQIVND (reference sequence). V gave up 7 bases and J gave up 8 bases; unmatched junction bases: 10. The CDR3 extends over 14 amino acids. For the CDR3, the DNA is TGTGCCAGTATCAACCCGGGACTAGGCCATGAGCAGTTCTTC. This translates into CASINPGLGHEQFF. Looking up the rest from reference TRBV19 and TRBJ2-1 gives the full variable domain: DGGITQSPKYLFRKEGQNVTLSCEQNLNHDAMYWYRQDPGQGLRLIYYSQIVNDFQKGDIAEGYSVSREKKESFPLTVTSAQKNPTAFYLCASINPGLGHEQFFGPGTRLTVL.

V and J are TRBV30 and TRBJ1-2; possibly TRBD1 for D (6 bases). Trimming took 4 bases from V and 4 from J, leaving 10 bases between them. There are 12 residues in the CDR3. The germline gives CDR1 GTSNPN, CDR2 SVGIG (reference sequence). The CDR3 nucleotides read TGTGCCTGGATTCGGGGGGCCTATGGCTACACCTTC. It yields the protein CAWIRGAYGYTF.

This clone has just a few counts. The CDR3 nucleotides read TGTGCCAGCCTTACAGGGGGACAAGAGACCCAGTACTTC. Encoded protein: CASLTGGQETQYF. The chain links TRBV21-1 to TRBJ2-5; the table's D call of TRBD1 was not tested on the DNA. TRBV21-1 is reported as a pseudogene. The CDR3 runs to 13 residues.

The chain recombines TRBV5-6 with TRBJ2-1; D is ambiguous. V dropped 0 bases and J dropped 5 bases, with 6 bases sitting between them. The CDR3 loop spans 13 amino acids. CDR1 and CDR2 (germline): SGHDT, YYEEEE. The CDR3: CASSLELHNEQFF. Written as DNA, the CDR3 is TGTGCCAGCAGCTTGGAACTCCACAATGAGCAGTTCTTC.